This record concerns one T cell receptor (beta chain) sequence. Its specificity is not known. This record belongs to a study of T cells in localized non-small cell lung cancer. Study results and caveats: As only one tumor region underwent sequencing, heterogeneity remains possible. Paired adjacent lung recovered a median around 60 of the top 100 tumor clones.

Trimming removed 7 bases from V and 2 bases from J, with 17 bases in between. The germline CDR1 and CDR2 sequences are SGHAT and FQNNGV. The CDR3 is 15 amino acids. Only in-frame clones appear in the TCRdb table, and some are missing; sequencing was by immunoSEQ multiplex PCR. Of about 30,000 clones listed, around 90% are singletons. This receptor was taken from a man between 35 and 75 years old with stage II lung adenocarcinoma. The V and J genes are TRBV11-2 and TRBJ1-1, with D maybe TRBD1 (5 bases). This specimen was PBMCs, taken before any cancer treatment. CDR3 DNA: TGTGCCAGCAAAACCCGGAGGGGAGATAACACTGAAGCTTTCTTT. Translating it yields CASKTRRGDNTEAFF.